A selection of T cell receptor beta chains follows, all from one sample in a study of CD8+ T cells in alopecia areata. Using immunoSEQ multiplex PCR, the repertoire was profiled, and TCRdb retains in-frame clones only, with some absent. This table holds 190,000 or so clones, around 58% found once. The source material was CD8+ T cells sorted from blood, sampled at week 24, from a patient treated with tofacitinib. These receptor sequences come from a human donor with alopecia areata. Each CDR3 is given with its conserved first and last residue.

TRBV25-1	TRBJ2-7	CASQFGREQYF
TRBV2	TRBJ1-2	CASSSDRDDGYTF
TRBV6-5	TRBJ2-5	CASRGLAGVQETQYF
TRBV5-6	TRBJ1-1	CASTWTGFPQKVKAEGF
TRBV5-1	TRBJ1-2	CASSPRDRGANYGYTF
TRBV7-3	TRBJ1-6	CASSLDLPDSPLHF
TRBV9	TRBJ2-3	CASSVEGPTTDTQYF
TRBV19	TRBJ1-5	CASSILRQGLNQPQHF
TRBV2	TRBJ2-7	CASSGTGYSYEQYF
TRBV29-1	TRBJ2-7	CSVERGENYEQYF
TRBV27	TRBJ2-7	CATTPGQGYEQYF
TRBV7-9	TRBJ2-1	CASRPARDRVDNEQFF
TRBV5-6	TRBJ1-5	CASSSIQGLSNQPQHF
TRBV7-9	TRBJ1-1	CASSSAGGDFKTEAFF
TRBV30	TRBJ1-4	CAWGWGDEKLFF
TRBV4-1	TRBJ1-1	CASSQDGRGQDEAFF
TRBV12-5	TRBJ2-7	CASGLIPYEQYF
TRBV30	TRBJ2-1	CAWTPDPGQINNEQFF
TRBV29-1	TRBJ2-1	CSFRTGDNEQFF
TRBV19	TRBJ1-1	CASNTGQNEAFF
TRBV27	TRBJ1-6	CASNLGGGNSPLHF
TRBV2	TRBJ1-2	CASSGMGPNYGYTF
TRBV29-1	TRBJ2-7	CSALGTDESYEQYF
TRBV11-1	TRBJ2-1	CASSLGDYNEQFF
TRBV7-9	TRBJ1-2	CASSQNRGYGYTF
TRBV30	TRBJ1-1	CAWRGDRVYTEAFF